This section outlines one T cell receptor beta chain sequence together with its context. The entry originates in a study of blood T cells in healthy people across ages. The CDR3 totals 15 residues. The V end lost 0 bases, the J end lost 4 bases, and 10 bases lay between the germline ends. CDR1 SGHRS and CDR2 YFSETQ come from the germline V gene. Primed by a sample-barcoded 5' primer and a J-beta primer mix, a second PCR proceeded for roughly 7 to 12 cycles. CDR3-containing paired-end reads numbered at least 2.5 million in each sample. TCRdb reprocessed the 5' RACE reads with MiXCR, giving one entry per CDR3 protein. This table holds approximately 2,000,000 distinct CDR3 sequences, about two fifths found once. Each sample yielded at least 6 micrograms of PBMC total RNA.

This clonotype was obtained from a human donor in good health. This chain joins TRBV5-1 and TRBJ2-2; TRBD1 is a possible D gene (5 bases). Sequencing input: blood. In DNA form, the CDR3 reads TGCGCCAGCAGCTTGGGGCAGGGCGCCACCGGGGAGCTGTTTTTT. Protein product: CASSLGQGATGELFF. Based on the CDR3 plus reference TRBV5-1 and TRBJ2-2, the full variable domain is KAGVTQTPRYLIKTRGQQVTLSCSPISGHRSVSWYQQTPGQGLQFLFEYFSETQRNKGNFPGRFSGRQFSNSRSEMNVSTLELGDSALYLCASSLGQGATGELFFGEGSRLTVL.